The rows below give T cell receptor beta chains drawn from one sample of a study of naive and memory T cell subsets. TCRdb recomputed calls from the UMI-ligation and nested PCR reads with MiXCR, one row per CDR3 protein. The data hold about 90,000 distinct CDR3 sequences, with about 10% observed a single time. The sequencing sample was made of naive CD4+ T cells from blood. Receptors originate from a human donor in good health. Both conserved end residues are part of each CDR3. D genes are given only for firm matches. Clone size, where shown, is once, few, many, or a class for clones that have expanded.

d_call: TRBD1; v_call: TRBV7-2; clone_size: NA; j_call: TRBJ2-7; cdr3_aa: CASSFSGTGVEQYF; cdr3_nt: TGTGCCAGCAGCTTCTCCGGGACAGGGGTCGAGCAGTACTTC
d_call: NA; v_call: TRBV4-3; clone_size: NA; j_call: TRBJ1-1; cdr3_aa: CASSQVGGGRLNTEAFF; cdr3_nt: TGCGCCAGCAGCCAAGTGGGGGGGGGCAGGCTGAACACTGAAGCTTTCTTT
d_call: NA; v_call: TRBV12-3/TRBV12-4; clone_size: NA; j_call: TRBJ2-1; cdr3_aa: CASSLRRTTRNEQFF; cdr3_nt: TGTGCCAGCAGTTTAAGGAGGACAACGAGGAATGAGCAGTTCTTC
d_call: NA; v_call: TRBV4-3; clone_size: few; j_call: TRBJ2-5; cdr3_aa: CASSHLIQETQYF; cdr3_nt: TGCGCCAGCAGCCACCTGATCCAAGAGACCCAGTACTTC
d_call: NA; v_call: TRBV6-5; clone_size: NA; j_call: TRBJ1-5; cdr3_aa: CASSYQQGGNQPQHF; cdr3_nt: TGTGCCAGCAGTTACCAACAGGGTGGCAATCAGCCCCAGCATTTT
d_call: TRBD2; v_call: TRBV11-2; clone_size: many; j_call: TRBJ2-5; cdr3_aa: CASSLGTSGYETQYF; cdr3_nt: TGTGCCAGCAGCTTAGGGACTAGCGGATATGAGACCCAGTACTTC
d_call: TRBD2; v_call: TRBV6-2/TRBV6-3; clone_size: few; j_call: TRBJ2-3; cdr3_aa: CASSSSGGSPDTQYF; cdr3_nt: TGTGCCAGCAGTAGTAGCGGGGGGAGTCCAGATACGCAGTATTTT
d_call: NA; v_call: TRBV6-1; clone_size: NA; j_call: TRBJ2-3; cdr3_aa: CASSERSASTDTQYF; cdr3_nt: TGTGCCAGCAGTGAACGGTCGGCTAGCACAGATACGCAGTATTTT
d_call: TRBD2; v_call: TRBV29-1; clone_size: NA; j_call: TRBJ2-1; cdr3_aa: CSSTSEYNEQFF; cdr3_nt: TGCAGCAGTACTAGCGAGTACAATGAGCAGTTCTTC
d_call: TRBD2; v_call: TRBV29-1; clone_size: NA; j_call: TRBJ2-2; cdr3_aa: CSAQPGSGGPNTGELFF; cdr3_nt: TGCAGCGCTCAACCGGGGAGCGGGGGGCCGAACACCGGGGAGCTGTTTTTT
d_call: TRBD1; v_call: TRBV20-1; clone_size: few; j_call: TRBJ2-7; cdr3_aa: CSAQDLDRGNYEQYF; cdr3_nt: TGCAGTGCACAAGACTTAGACAGGGGGAACTACGAGCAGTACTTC
d_call: NA; v_call: TRBV7-8; clone_size: NA; j_call: TRBJ2-7; cdr3_aa: CASSLVGIPYEQYF; cdr3_nt: TGTGCCAGCAGCTTAGTAGGGATTCCCTACGAGCAGTACTTC
d_call: TRBD2; v_call: TRBV12-3/TRBV12-4; clone_size: NA; j_call: TRBJ2-5; cdr3_aa: CASGSSGRDDRETQYF; cdr3_nt: TGTGCCAGCGGATCGAGCGGGAGGGACGACCGGGAGACCCAGTACTTC
d_call: NA; v_call: TRBV19; clone_size: NA; j_call: TRBJ2-3; cdr3_aa: CASSREKESWQTQYF; cdr3_nt: TGTGCCAGTAGCCGAGAAAAAGAGAGCTGGCAGACGCAGTATTTT
d_call: NA; v_call: TRBV5-1; clone_size: many; j_call: TRBJ2-7; cdr3_aa: CASSLGAIERNYEQYF; cdr3_nt: TGCGCCAGCAGCTTGGGGGCAATCGAGCGGAACTACGAGCAGTACTTC
d_call: NA; v_call: TRBV14; clone_size: many; j_call: TRBJ1-4; cdr3_aa: CASSQEGLQGEKLFF; cdr3_nt: TGTGCCAGCAGCCAAGAGGGCCTTCAGGGAGAAAAACTGTTTTTT
d_call: NA; v_call: TRBV12-3/TRBV12-4; clone_size: many; j_call: TRBJ2-3; cdr3_aa: CASSVGTASTDTQYF; cdr3_nt: TGTGCCAGCAGTGTTGGAACGGCTAGCACAGATACGCAGTATTTT
d_call: TRBD2; v_call: TRBV12-3/TRBV12-4; clone_size: few; j_call: TRBJ2-3; cdr3_aa: CASSSGREADTQYF; cdr3_nt: TGTGCCAGCAGTTCGGGGCGGGAGGCGGATACGCAGTATTTT
d_call: NA; v_call: TRBV18; clone_size: NA; j_call: TRBJ2-3; cdr3_aa: CASSPGITSTDTQYF; cdr3_nt: TGTGCCAGCTCACCCGGGATAACTAGCACAGATACGCAGTATTTT
d_call: NA; v_call: TRBV27; clone_size: many; j_call: TRBJ2-7; cdr3_aa: CASSTTGSFYEQYF; cdr3_nt: TGTGCCAGCAGTACGACAGGCAGCTTCTACGAGCAGTACTTC
d_call: NA; v_call: TRBV7-3; clone_size: few; j_call: TRBJ2-2; cdr3_aa: CASSSPVAGSTGELFF; cdr3_nt: TGTGCCAGCAGCTCCCCGGTCGCGGGAAGTACCGGGGAGCTGTTTTTT
d_call: NA; v_call: TRBV2; clone_size: many; j_call: TRBJ2-1; cdr3_aa: CASSVVQAYEQFF; cdr3_nt: TGTGCCAGCAGTGTAGTACAGGCTTATGAGCAGTTCTTC
d_call: NA; v_call: TRBV3-2; clone_size: few; j_call: TRBJ2-1; cdr3_aa: CASSQVSWGRAYHEQFF; cdr3_nt: TGTGCCAGCAGCCAAGTATCGTGGGGGAGGGCCTACCATGAGCAGTTCTTC
d_call: NA; v_call: TRBV28; clone_size: NA; j_call: TRBJ1-1; cdr3_aa: CASSVGLDTEAFF; cdr3_nt: TGTGCCAGCAGTGTGGGATTGGACACTGAAGCTTTCTTT
d_call: TRBD1; v_call: TRBV6-6; clone_size: NA; j_call: TRBJ1-2; cdr3_aa: CASSSTGEPDGYTF; cdr3_nt: TGTGCCAGCAGTTCGACAGGGGAACCAGATGGCTACACCTTC
d_call: NA; v_call: TRBV15; clone_size: NA; j_call: TRBJ2-5; cdr3_aa: CATSLGATEGTQYF; cdr3_nt: TGTGCCACCTCCCTGGGAGCGACAGAAGGGACCCAGTACTTC
d_call: NA; v_call: TRBV6-6; clone_size: NA; j_call: TRBJ2-3; cdr3_aa: CASRGDGLNTDTQYF; cdr3_nt: TGTGCCAGCAGGGGGGACGGTTTAAACACAGATACGCAGTATTTT
d_call: NA; v_call: TRBV4-2; clone_size: many; j_call: TRBJ2-3; cdr3_aa: CASSRERDFTDTQYF; cdr3_nt: TGTGCCAGCAGCCGGGAGAGGGACTTCACAGATACGCAGTATTTT
d_call: NA; v_call: TRBV6-2/TRBV6-3; clone_size: many; j_call: TRBJ2-1; cdr3_aa: CASRDLSEQFF; cdr3_nt: TGTGCCAGCAGGGACCTAAGCGAGCAGTTCTTC
d_call: TRBD2; v_call: TRBV12-3/TRBV12-4; clone_size: many; j_call: TRBJ2-1; cdr3_aa: CASSLREGRGEQFF; cdr3_nt: TGTGCCAGCAGTTTACGGGAGGGCCGTGGTGAGCAGTTCTTC
d_call: NA; v_call: TRBV20-1; clone_size: NA; j_call: TRBJ1-6; cdr3_aa: CSASRTPTRIYNSPLHF; cdr3_nt: TGCAGTGCTAGCCGGACACCAACCCGAATCTATAATTCACCCCTCCACTTT
d_call: NA; v_call: TRBV18; clone_size: few; j_call: TRBJ2-7; cdr3_aa: CASRNAGVYEQYF; cdr3_nt: TGTGCCAGCAGGAACGCGGGCGTTTACGAGCAGTACTTC